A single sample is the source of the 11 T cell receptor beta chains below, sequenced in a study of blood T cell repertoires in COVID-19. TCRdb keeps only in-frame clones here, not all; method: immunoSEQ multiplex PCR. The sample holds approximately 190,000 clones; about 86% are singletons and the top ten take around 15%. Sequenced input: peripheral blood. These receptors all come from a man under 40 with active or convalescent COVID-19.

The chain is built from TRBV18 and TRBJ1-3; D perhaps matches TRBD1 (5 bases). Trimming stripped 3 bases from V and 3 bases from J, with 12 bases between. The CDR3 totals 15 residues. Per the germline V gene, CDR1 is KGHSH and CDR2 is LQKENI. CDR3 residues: CASSPIEGVGNTIYF. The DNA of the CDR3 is TGTGCCAGCTCACCCATCGAAGGGGTTGGAAACACCATATATTTT.

CDR3 DNA sequence: TGTGCCATCAGTCCCCGTCCGGGACAGGCTGCAACTAATGAAAAACTGTTTTTT. It specifies CAISPRPGQAATNEKLFF. J is TRBJ1-4 and V is TRBV10-3, with TRBD1 identical over 8 bases. The CDR3 spans 18 residues. Losses at the gene ends were 5 bases for V and 0 bases for J; bases not matched to a gene: 11. CDR1 and CDR2 from the germline V gene are ENHRY and SYGVKD.

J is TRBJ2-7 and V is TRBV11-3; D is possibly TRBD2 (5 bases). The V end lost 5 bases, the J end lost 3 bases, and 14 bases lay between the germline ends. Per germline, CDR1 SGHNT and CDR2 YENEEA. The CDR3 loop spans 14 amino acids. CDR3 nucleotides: TGTGCCAGCAGCCCAAGCGGAACGAGCTACGAGCAGTACTTC. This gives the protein CASSPSGTSYEQYF.

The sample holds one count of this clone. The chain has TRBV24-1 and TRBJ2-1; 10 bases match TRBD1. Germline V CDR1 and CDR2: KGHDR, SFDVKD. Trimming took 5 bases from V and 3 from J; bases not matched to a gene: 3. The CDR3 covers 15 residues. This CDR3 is CATSVDRGLYNEQFF. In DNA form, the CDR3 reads TGTGCCACCAGTGTCGACAGGGGGCTCTACAATGAGCAGTTCTTC.

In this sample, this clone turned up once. The CDR3 sequence is CASSLEGRFANTIYF. CDR3 coding DNA: TGTGCCAGCAGTTTGGAGGGCAGGTTCGCAAACACCATATATTTT. The V and J genes are TRBV28 and TRBJ1-3; no firm D call. Germline V gene sequence: CDR1 MDHEN, CDR2 SYDVKM. This CDR3 spans 15 amino acids. The V end lost 3 bases, the J end lost 6 bases, and 15 bases lay between the germline ends.

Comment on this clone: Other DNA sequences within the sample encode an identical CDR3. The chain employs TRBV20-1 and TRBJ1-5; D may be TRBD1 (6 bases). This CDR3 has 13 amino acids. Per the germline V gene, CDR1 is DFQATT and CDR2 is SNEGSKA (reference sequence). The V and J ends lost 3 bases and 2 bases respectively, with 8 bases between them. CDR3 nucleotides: TGCAGTGCTAGTTCAGGGGGCAATCAGCCCCAGCATTTT. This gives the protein CSASSGGNQPQHF.

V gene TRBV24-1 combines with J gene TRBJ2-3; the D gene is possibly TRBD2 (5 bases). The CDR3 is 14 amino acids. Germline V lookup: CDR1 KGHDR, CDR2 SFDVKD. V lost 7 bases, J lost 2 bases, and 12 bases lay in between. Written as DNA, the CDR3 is TGTGCCACCAGCCCAGGCGGGTTCACAGATACGCAGTATTTT. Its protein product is CATSPGGFTDTQYF.

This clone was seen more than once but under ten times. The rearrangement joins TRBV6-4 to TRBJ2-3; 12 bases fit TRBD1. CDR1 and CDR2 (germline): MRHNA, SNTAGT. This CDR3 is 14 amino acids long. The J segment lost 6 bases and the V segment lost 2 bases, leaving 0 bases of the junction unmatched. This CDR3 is CASSDGTGGDTQYF. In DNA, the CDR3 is TGTGCCAGCAGTGACGGGACAGGGGGCGATACGCAGTATTTT.

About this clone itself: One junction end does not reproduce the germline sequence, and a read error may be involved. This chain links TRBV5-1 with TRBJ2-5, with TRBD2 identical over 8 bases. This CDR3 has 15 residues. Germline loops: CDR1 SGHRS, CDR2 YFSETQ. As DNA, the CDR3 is TGCGCCCGCAGCTTGTCCGGGGGGGGGCAAGAGACCCAGTACTTC. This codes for CARSLSGGGQETQYF.

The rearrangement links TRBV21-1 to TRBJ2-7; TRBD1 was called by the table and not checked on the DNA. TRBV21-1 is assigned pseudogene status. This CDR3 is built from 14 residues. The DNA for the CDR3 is TGTGCCAGCATCCCCGCCCGCCAGGCCCCCGAGCAGTACTTC. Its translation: CASIPARQAPEQYF.

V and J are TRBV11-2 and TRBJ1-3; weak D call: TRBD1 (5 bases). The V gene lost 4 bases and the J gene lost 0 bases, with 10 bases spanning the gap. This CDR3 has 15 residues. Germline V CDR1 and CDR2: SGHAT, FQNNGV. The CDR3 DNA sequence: TGTGCCAGCAGCTCTGACAGCTACTCTGGAAACACCATATATTTT. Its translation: CASSSDSYSGNTIYF.